This T cell receptor beta chain stems from a study of T cells in localized non-small cell lung cancer. Clones were sequenced by immunoSEQ multiplex PCR, and TCRdb holds only the in-frame ones, with some missing. Of approximately 100,000 clones in the sample, around 90% are singletons; the top ten hold over 4%. The sample consisted of PBMCs, taken before any cancer treatment. The source is a woman aged 35 to 70 with stage II squamous cell lung carcinoma.

In DNA, the CDR3 is TGTGCCAGCAGGGGAGCAGGGGGCCATCAGCCCCAGCATTTT. Residues: CASRGAGGHQPQHF. V gene TRBV7-2 combines with J gene TRBJ1-5; 8 positions match TRBD1. Trimming took 6 bases from V and 5 from J; bases not matched to a gene: 6. CDR3 length: 14 residues. CDR1 is SGHTA and CDR2 is FQGNSA in the germline V gene.